Following are 14 T cell receptor beta chains from one sample sequenced in a study of blood T cell repertoires in COVID-19. Sequencing used immunoSEQ multiplex PCR; TCRdb keeps in-frame clones, though not all of them. This table has about 250,000 clones, about nine tenths appearing once. Material: peripheral blood. These receptor sequences come from a woman aged 55-70 years who had recovered from COVID-19.

CDR3 sequence reads: CASSHAGVEQFF. DNA for the CDR3: TGTGCCAGCAGCCATGCGGGGGTTGAGCAGTTCTTC. The chain is built from TRBV6-2 or TRBV6-3 and TRBJ2-1; TRBD2 matches 7 bases. Unmatched junction bases numbered 5, after V lost 6 bases and J lost 9 bases. Looked up from germline, CDR1 is MNHEY and CDR2 is SVGEGT. This CDR3 comprises 12 residues.

The gene calls are TRBV12-3 or TRBV12-4 and TRBJ1-2; 7 bases are a match to TRBD1. The V and J ends lost 6 bases and 8 bases, in that order; junction bases with no gene match: 9. The CDR3 runs 13 residues. CDR3 nucleotide sequence: TGTGCCAGCAGGTACGCAGGGGGGCGCGGCTACACCTTC. This encodes CASRYAGGRGYTF.

The chain uses TRBV12-3 or TRBV12-4 and TRBJ1-2; D unclear. The CDR3 totals 13 residues. The germline V and J ends were trimmed by 5 bases and 6 bases, with 13 bases remaining between them. The CDR3 spells CASSVTKRHGYTF. The CDR3, as DNA: TGTGCCAGCAGTGTTACAAAGAGGCATGGCTACACCTTC.

This clone was observed a single time. This chain links TRBV12-3 or TRBV12-4 with TRBJ1-2; 8 bases agree with TRBD1. This CDR3 is 13 amino acids long. Trimming at V came to 0 bases and at J to 6 bases, leaving 0 bases not matched to a gene. CDR3 bases: TGTGCCAGCAGTTTAGCGGACAGGGATGGCTACACCTTC. Protein product: CASSLADRDGYTF.

The chain employs TRBV2 and TRBJ2-7; TRBD1 agrees at 10 bases. Per germline, CDR1 SNHLY and CDR2 FYNNEI. CDR3 length: 17 residues. V lost 4 bases to trimming and J lost 7 bases; unmatched junction nucleotides: 16. The CDR3 is CASSAKKMGQGSGEQYF. The CDR3 region has the DNA TGTGCCAGCAGTGCAAAAAAGATGGGACAGGGGTCGGGGGAGCAGTACTTC. Filled out from reference TRBV2 and TRBJ2-7, the complete variable domain reads EPEVTQTPSHQVTQMGQEVILRCVPISNHLYFYWYRQILGQKVEFLVSFYNNEISEKSEIFDDQFSVERPDGSNFTLKIRSTKLEDSAMYFCASSAKKMGQGSGEQYFGPGTRLTVT.

The chain carries TRBV6-6 and TRBJ1-4, with 8 bases identical to TRBD1. Germline CDR1 is MNHNY and CDR2 is SVGAGI (reference sequence). Trimming at V came to 2 bases and at J to 12 bases, leaving 14 bases not matched to a gene. The CDR3 extends over 16 amino acids. The CDR3 loop reads CASSYPDRVGALELFF. DNA of the CDR3: TGTGCCAGCAGTTACCCGGACAGGGTAGGGGCTCTGGAACTGTTTTTT.

The chain recombines TRBV29-1 with TRBJ1-1, with D perhaps TRBD1 (6 bases). Trimming took off 0 bases at V and 4 bases at J, with 12 bases between the two ends. Germline lookup yields CDR1 SQVTM and CDR2 ANQGSEA. The CDR3 is made up of 14 amino acids. CDR3 nucleotides: TGCAGCGTTGAAGAGATACAGGGATCCACTGAAGCTTTCTTT. Protein sequence: CSVEEIQGSTEAFF. The full variable domain, with the rest looked up from reference TRBV29-1 and TRBJ1-1, is SAVISQKPSRDICQRGTSLTIQCQVDSQVTMMFWYRQQPGQSLTLIATANQGSEATYESGFVIDKFPISRPNLTFSTLTVSNMSPEDSSIYLCSVEEIQGSTEAFFGQGTRLTVV.

The rearrangement joins TRBV7-9 to TRBJ1-1; D perhaps matches TRBD1 (5 bases). V lost 10 bases, J lost 3 bases, and 15 bases lay in between. Germline CDR1 and CDR2: SEHNR and FQNEAQ (reference sequence). This CDR3 spans 13 amino acids. CDR3 coding DNA: TGTGCCACAAAGGGAACAGGCTACACTGAAGCTTTCTTT. Protein sequence: CATKGTGYTEAFF.

This clone has a handful of counts. The rearrangement links TRBV5-1 to TRBJ1-5, with 7 bases matching TRBD1. CDR3 length: 15 amino acids. V trimming: 1 base; J trimming: 1 base; junction bases outside the gene matches: 2. From germline, CDR1 is SGHRS and CDR2 YFSETQ. The CDR3 spells CASSLTGESNQPQHF. For the CDR3, the DNA is TGCGCCAGCAGCTTGACAGGGGAGAGCAATCAGCCCCAGCATTTT.

The chain is built from TRBV21-1 and TRBJ2-1; TRBD1 is the table's D call and was not checked against the DNA. TRBV21-1 has pseudogene status. This CDR3 is built from 12 residues. The CDR3: CARQGGYNEQFF. The CDR3 DNA reads as TGTGCCAGACAGGGGGGTTACAATGAGCAGTTCTTC.

The chain employs TRBV2 and TRBJ2-5, with D perhaps matching TRBD2 (6 bases). CDR1 and CDR2 from the germline V gene are SNHLY and FYNNEI. The CDR3 runs 12 residues. Trimming took off 5 bases at V and 6 bases at J, with 10 bases between the two ends. CDR3 nucleotides: TGTGCCAGCAGTTTGGGGACTCAGACCCAGTACTTC. Protein sequence: CASSLGTQTQYF.

The gene calls are TRBV29-1 and TRBJ1-2; D perhaps matches TRBD1 (5 bases). In germline, CDR1 is SQVTM, CDR2 ANQGSEA. CDR3 size: 11 residues. Trimming cost V 6 bases and J 1 base, with 6 bases left between them. CDR3: CSVDNNYGYTF. The DNA of the CDR3 is TGCAGCGTGGACAATAACTATGGCTACACCTTC.

This clone is a singleton in its sample. V and J are TRBV2 and TRBJ2-5; 8 bases line up with TRBD1. Germline CDR1 is SNHLY and CDR2 is FYNNEI. V was clipped by 7 bases and J by 2 bases; unmatched bases: 6. This CDR3 has 14 amino acids. CDR3 in DNA: TGTGCCAGCACCGCAGGACAGGGACAAGAGACCCAGTACTTC. It encodes CASTAGQGQETQYF. The full variable domain, in which reference TRBV2 and TRBJ2-5 provide the parts outside the CDR3, is EPEVTQTPSHQVTQMGQEVILRCVPISNHLYFYWYRQILGQKVEFLVSFYNNEISEKSEIFDDQFSVERPDGSNFTLKIRSTKLEDSAMYFCASTAGQGQETQYFGPGTRLLVL.

The gene calls are TRBV2 and TRBJ1-2; 9 nucleotides line up with TRBD1. The CDR3 extends over 13 amino acids. With V trimmed by 7 bases and J by 6 bases, 6 bases remained unmatched. Germline V lookup: CDR1 SNHLY, CDR2 FYNNEI. The CDR3 region is CASTSGQGHGYTF. CDR3 in DNA: TGTGCCAGCACATCCGGACAGGGGCATGGCTACACCTTC. The complete variable domain, with remaining parts taken from reference TRBV2 and TRBJ1-2, reads EPEVTQTPSHQVTQMGQEVILRCVPISNHLYFYWYRQILGQKVEFLVSFYNNEISEKSEIFDDQFSVERPDGSNFTLKIRSTKLEDSAMYFCASTSGQGHGYTFGSGTRLTVV.